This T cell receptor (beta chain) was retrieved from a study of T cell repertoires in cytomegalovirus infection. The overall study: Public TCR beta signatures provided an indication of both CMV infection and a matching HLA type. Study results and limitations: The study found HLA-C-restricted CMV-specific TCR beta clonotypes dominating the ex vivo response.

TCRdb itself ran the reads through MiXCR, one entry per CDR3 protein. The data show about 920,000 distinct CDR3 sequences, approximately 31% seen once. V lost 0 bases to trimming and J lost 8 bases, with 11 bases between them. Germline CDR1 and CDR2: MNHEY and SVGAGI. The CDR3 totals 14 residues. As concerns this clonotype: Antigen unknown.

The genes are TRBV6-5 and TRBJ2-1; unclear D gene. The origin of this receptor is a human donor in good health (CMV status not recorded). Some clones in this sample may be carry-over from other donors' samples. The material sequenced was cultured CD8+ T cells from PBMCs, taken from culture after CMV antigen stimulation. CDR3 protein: CASSYSTVEDEQFF. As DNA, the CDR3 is TGTGCCAGCAGTTACTCAACCGTCGAAGATGAGCAGTTCTTC.